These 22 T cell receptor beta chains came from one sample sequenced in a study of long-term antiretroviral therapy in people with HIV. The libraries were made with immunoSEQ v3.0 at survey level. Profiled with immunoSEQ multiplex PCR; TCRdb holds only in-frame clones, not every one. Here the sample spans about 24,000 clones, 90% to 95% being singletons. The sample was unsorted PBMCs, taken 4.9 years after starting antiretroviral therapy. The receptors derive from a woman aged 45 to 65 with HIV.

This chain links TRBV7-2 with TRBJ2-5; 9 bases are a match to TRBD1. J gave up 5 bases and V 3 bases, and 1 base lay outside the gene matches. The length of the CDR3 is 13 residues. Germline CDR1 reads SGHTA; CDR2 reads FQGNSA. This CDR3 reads CASSFGQGETQYF. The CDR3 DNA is TGTGCCAGCAGCTTTGGACAGGGGGAGACCCAGTACTTC.

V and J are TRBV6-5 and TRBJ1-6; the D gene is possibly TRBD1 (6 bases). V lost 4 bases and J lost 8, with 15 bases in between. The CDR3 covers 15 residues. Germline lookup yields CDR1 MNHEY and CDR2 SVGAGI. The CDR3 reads CASSSEQGFYSPLHF. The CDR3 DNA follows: TGTGCCAGCAGTTCCGAACAGGGTTTTTATTCACCCCTCCACTTT.

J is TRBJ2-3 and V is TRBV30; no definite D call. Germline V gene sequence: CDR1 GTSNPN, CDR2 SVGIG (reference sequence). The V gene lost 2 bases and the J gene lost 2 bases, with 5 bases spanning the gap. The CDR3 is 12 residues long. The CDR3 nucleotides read TGTGCCTGGAGTACCTACACAGATACGCAGTATTTT. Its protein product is CAWSTYTDTQYF.

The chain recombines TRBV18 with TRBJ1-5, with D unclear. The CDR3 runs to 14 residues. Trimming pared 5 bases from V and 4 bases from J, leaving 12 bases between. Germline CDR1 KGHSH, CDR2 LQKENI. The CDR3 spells CASSAVEFNQPQHF. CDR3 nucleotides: TGTGCCAGCTCAGCGGTCGAATTTAATCAGCCCCAGCATTTT.

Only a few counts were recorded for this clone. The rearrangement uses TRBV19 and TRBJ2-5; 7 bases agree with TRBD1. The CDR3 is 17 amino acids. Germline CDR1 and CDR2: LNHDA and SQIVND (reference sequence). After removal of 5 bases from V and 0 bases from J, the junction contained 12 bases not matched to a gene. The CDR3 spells CASSESTGSSYQETQYF. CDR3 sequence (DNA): TGTGCCAGTAGTGAGTCGACAGGGAGCTCGTACCAAGAGACCCAGTACTTC.

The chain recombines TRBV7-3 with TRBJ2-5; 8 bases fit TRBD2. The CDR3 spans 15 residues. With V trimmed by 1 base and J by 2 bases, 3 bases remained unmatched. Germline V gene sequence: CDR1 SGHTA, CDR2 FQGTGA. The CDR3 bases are TGTGCCAGCAGCTTAAACTTAGCGGGGCAAGAGACCCAGTACTTC. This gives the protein CASSLNLAGQETQYF.

The chain's CDR3 is CAIRFGTSGYEQYF. The CDR3 DNA follows: TGTGCCATCCGGTTCGGGACTAGCGGCTACGAGCAGTACTTC. This chain uses TRBV10-3 with TRBJ2-7; 11 nucleotides line up with TRBD2. CDR1 and CDR2 (germline): ENHRY, SYGVKD. With V trimmed by 8 bases and J by 3 bases, 6 bases remained unmatched. The CDR3 has 14 amino acids.

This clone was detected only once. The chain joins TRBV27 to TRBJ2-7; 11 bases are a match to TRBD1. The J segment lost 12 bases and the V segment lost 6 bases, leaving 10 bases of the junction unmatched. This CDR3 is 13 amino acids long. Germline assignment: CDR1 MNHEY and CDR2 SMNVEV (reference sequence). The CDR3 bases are TGTGCCAGCAGCGGCGGGACAGGGGGTAGTAGGTACTTC. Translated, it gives CASSGGTGGSRYF.

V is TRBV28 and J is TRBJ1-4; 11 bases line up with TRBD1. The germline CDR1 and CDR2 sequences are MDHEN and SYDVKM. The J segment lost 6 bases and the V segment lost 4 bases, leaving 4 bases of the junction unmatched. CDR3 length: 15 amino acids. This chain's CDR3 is CASSSGTGGYEKLFF. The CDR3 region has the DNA TGTGCCAGCAGTTCCGGGACAGGGGGTTATGAAAAACTGTTTTTT. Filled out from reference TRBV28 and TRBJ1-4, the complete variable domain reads DVKVTQSSRYLVKRTGEKVFLECVQDMDHENMFWYRQDPGLGLRLIYFSYDVKMKEKGDIPEGYSVSREKKERFSLILESASTNQTSMYLCASSSGTGGYEKLFFGSGTQLSVL.

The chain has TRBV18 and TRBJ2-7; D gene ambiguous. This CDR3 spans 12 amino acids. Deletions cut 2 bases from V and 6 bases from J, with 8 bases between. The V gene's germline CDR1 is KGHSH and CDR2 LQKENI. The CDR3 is CASSPSSGEQYF. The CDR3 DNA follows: TGTGCCAGCTCACCATCCTCGGGCGAGCAGTACTTC.

In nucleotides, the CDR3 is TGCGCCAGCAGCCTAACTAGCGGTAGCTCCTACGAGCAGTACTTC. Amino acid sequence: CASSLTSGSSYEQYF. The chain employs TRBV5-1 and TRBJ2-7; 8 bases map to TRBD2. Germline CDR1 and CDR2: SGHRS and YFSETQ. V lost 4 bases, J lost 0 bases, and 6 bases stayed unmatched. This CDR3 spans 15 amino acids.

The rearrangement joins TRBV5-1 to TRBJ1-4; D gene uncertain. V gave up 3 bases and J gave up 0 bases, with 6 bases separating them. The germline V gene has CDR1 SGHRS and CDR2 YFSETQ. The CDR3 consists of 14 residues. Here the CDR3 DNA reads TGCGCCAGCAGCTCGATTGCAACTAATGAAAAACTGTTTTTT. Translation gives CASSSIATNEKLFF.

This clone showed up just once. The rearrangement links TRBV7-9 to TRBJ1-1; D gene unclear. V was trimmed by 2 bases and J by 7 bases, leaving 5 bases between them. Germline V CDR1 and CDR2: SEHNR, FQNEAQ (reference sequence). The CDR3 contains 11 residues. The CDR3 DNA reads TGTGCCAGCAGCTTAATCCTTGAAGCTTTCTTT. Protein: CASSLILEAFF.

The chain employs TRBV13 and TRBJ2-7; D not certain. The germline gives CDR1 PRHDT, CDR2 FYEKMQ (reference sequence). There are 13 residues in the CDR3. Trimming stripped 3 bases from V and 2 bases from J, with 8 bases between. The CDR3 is CASSLAGPYEQYF. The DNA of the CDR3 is TGTGCCAGCAGCTTGGCAGGACCCTACGAGCAGTACTTC.

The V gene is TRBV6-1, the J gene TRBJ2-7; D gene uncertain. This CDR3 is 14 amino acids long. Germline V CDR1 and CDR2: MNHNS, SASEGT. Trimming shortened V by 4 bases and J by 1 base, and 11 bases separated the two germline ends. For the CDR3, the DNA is TGTGCCAGCAGTGCACAGAATCCTTCCTACGAGCAGTACTTC. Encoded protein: CASSAQNPSYEQYF.

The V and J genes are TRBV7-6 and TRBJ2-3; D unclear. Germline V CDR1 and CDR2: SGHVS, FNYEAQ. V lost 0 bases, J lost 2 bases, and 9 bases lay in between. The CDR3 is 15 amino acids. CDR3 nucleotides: TGTGCCAGCAGCTTAGCGCGAGGCCCCACAGATACGCAGTATTTT. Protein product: CASSLARGPTDTQYF.

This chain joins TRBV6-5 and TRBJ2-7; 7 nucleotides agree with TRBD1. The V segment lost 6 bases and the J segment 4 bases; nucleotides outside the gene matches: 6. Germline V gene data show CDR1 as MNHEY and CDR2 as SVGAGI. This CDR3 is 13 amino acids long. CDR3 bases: TGTGCCAGCAGAAGGGACAGAAATTACGAGCAGTACTTC. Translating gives CASRRDRNYEQYF.

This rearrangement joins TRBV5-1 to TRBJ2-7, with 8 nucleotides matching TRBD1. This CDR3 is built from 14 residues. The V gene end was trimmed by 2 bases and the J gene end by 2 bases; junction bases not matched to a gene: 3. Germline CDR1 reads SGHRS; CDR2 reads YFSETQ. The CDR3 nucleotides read TGCGCCAGCAGCTTTGGACAGGGAACCTACGAGCAGTACTTC. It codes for CASSFGQGTYEQYF.

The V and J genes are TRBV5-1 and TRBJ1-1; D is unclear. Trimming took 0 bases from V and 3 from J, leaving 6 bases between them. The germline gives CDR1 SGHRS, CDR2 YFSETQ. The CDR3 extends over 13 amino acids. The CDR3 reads CASSLVGDTEAFF. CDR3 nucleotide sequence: TGCGCCAGCAGCTTGGTTGGAGACACTGAAGCTTTCTTT.

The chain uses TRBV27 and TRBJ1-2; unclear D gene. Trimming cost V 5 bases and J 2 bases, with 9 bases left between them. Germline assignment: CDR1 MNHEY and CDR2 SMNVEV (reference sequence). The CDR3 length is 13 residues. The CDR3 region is CASSPGPNYGYTF. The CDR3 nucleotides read TGTGCCAGCAGTCCGGGTCCCAACTATGGCTACACCTTC.

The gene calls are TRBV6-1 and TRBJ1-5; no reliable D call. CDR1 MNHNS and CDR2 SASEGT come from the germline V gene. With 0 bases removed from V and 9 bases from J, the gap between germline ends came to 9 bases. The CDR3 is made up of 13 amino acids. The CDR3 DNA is TGTGCCAGCAGTGAAGCTTTAGGAGGGCCCCAGCATTTT. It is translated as CASSEALGGPQHF.

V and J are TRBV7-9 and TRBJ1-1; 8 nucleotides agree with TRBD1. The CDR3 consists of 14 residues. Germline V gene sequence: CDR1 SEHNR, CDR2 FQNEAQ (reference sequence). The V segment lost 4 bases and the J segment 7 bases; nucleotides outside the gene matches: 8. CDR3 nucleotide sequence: TGTGCCAGCAGCTCCAGGGGGCGCGGCGTTGAAGCTTTCTTT. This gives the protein CASSSRGRGVEAFF.